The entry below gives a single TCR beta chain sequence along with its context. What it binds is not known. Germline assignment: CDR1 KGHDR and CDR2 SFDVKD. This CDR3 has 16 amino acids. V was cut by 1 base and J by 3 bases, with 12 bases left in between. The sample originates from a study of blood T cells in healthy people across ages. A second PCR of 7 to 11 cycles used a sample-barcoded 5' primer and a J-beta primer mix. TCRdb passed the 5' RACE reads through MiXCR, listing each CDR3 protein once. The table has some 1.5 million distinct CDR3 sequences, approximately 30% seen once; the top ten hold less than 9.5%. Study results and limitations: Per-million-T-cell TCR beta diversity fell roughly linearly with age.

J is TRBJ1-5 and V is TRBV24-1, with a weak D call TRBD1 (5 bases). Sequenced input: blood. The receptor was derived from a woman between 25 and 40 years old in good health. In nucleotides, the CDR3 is TGTGCCACCAGTGATTTTGGGACTGGGAACAATCAGCCCCAGCATTTT. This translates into CATSDFGTGNNQPQHF.